The 27 T cell receptor beta chains below were found in one sample sequenced in a study of T cell changes during pregnancy in multiple sclerosis. Clones were read by immunoSEQ multiplex PCR, and TCRdb kept only the in-frame ones, dropping some. The data contain about 51,000 clones, approximately 92% of them singletons. The sample in question was CD4+ T cells from peripheral blood mononuclear cells, obtained in the third trimester of pregnancy. The receptor set was obtained from a female donor with multiple sclerosis, enrolled in a pregnancy study.

This chain links TRBV6-4 with TRBJ1-2; D is unresolved. Per germline, CDR1 MRHNA and CDR2 SNTAGT. The ends were cut back, 5 bases at V and 4 bases at J, with 14 bases in the middle. The CDR3 loop spans 14 amino acids. This chain's CDR3 is CASSPGVLGYGYTF. In nucleotides, the CDR3 is TGTGCCAGCAGTCCCGGAGTTCTCGGCTATGGCTACACCTTC.

The chain carries TRBV5-1 and TRBJ2-7; D unresolved. Trimming removed 4 bases from V and 0 bases from J, with 14 bases in between. The CDR3 totals 15 residues. Germline V CDR1 and CDR2: SGHRS, YFSETQ. DNA of the CDR3: TGCGCCAGCAGCGTACAGAACCTCGCCTCCTACGAGCAGTACTTC. Translated, it gives CASSVQNLASYEQYF.

V usage is TRBV5-1 and J usage is TRBJ2-7, with 8 nucleotides matching TRBD1. The CDR3 extends over 15 amino acids. CDR1 and CDR2 from the germline V gene are SGHRS and YFSETQ. Trimming took 3 bases from V and 5 from J; bases not matched to a gene: 10. Written as DNA, the CDR3 is TGCGCCAGCAGCTCGTGGACAGGGATCATGGACGAGCAGTACTTC. Residues: CASSSWTGIMDEQYF.

The rearrangement joins TRBV6-5 to TRBJ2-7; the match to TRBD2 covers 7 bases. The CDR3 is 15 amino acids. V dropped 7 bases and J dropped 0; count of bases not matched to a gene: 9. The germline gives CDR1 MNHEY, CDR2 SVGAGI. The CDR3 DNA follows: TGTGCCAGCAACACTCAGGGAGGGGTCTCCTACGAGCAGTACTTC. It encodes CASNTQGGVSYEQYF.

The chain is built from TRBV5-1 and TRBJ2-1; no definite D call. Germline CDR1 and CDR2: SGHRS and YFSETQ. The CDR3 consists of 15 residues. The V gene lost 5 bases and the J gene lost 4 bases, with 16 bases spanning the gap. The DNA of the CDR3 is TGCGCCAGCAGTCTAGACCCTTCGCCGTACAATGAGCAGTTCTTC. Residues: CASSLDPSPYNEQFF.

This chain uses TRBV10-1 with TRBJ2-1; no firm D call. The CDR3 has 11 residues. V was clipped by 11 bases and J by 9 bases, with 14 bases between them. The V gene's germline CDR1 is WNHNN and CDR2 SYGVQD (reference sequence). The CDR3 loop reads CAFQKPGEQFF. DNA for the CDR3: TGCGCCTTCCAAAAGCCCGGTGAGCAGTTCTTC.

The CDR3 nucleotides are TGTGCCAGCAGTTACACAACCGGGACAGGGAATTACGAGCAGTACTTC. Translation: CASSYTTGTGNYEQYF. The chain recombines TRBV6-5 with TRBJ2-7; 9 nucleotides agree with TRBD1. Per germline, CDR1 MNHEY and CDR2 SVGAGI. V was clipped by 2 bases and J by 4 bases; unmatched bases: 9. This CDR3 is 16 amino acids long.

This clone was seen just once. The chain employs TRBV7-8 and TRBJ2-3, with 8 bases lining up with TRBD1. Germline CDR1 is SGHVS and CDR2 is FQNEAQ. The CDR3 consists of 14 residues. V dropped 5 bases and J dropped 6; count of bases not matched to a gene: 7. The CDR3 loop is CASSPRTGSDTQYF. The CDR3 region has the DNA TGTGCCAGCAGCCCCAGGACAGGGTCCGATACGCAGTATTTT.

This clone was detected once. The chain's CDR3 is CASSIGSGMNTGELFF. The CDR3 nucleotides read TGTGCCAGTAGTATTGGTAGCGGTATGAACACCGGGGAGCTGTTTTTT. The genes are TRBV19 and TRBJ2-2; the D gene is possibly TRBD2 (6 bases). Trimming removed 3 bases at V and 1 base at J, with 12 bases between. This CDR3 spans 16 amino acids. In germline, CDR1 is LNHDA, CDR2 SQIVND (reference sequence).

The CDR3 region has the DNA TGCGCCAGCACACTAGCGGGCAACAATGAGCAGTTCTTC. It codes for CASTLAGNNEQFF. This chain connects TRBV5-1 to TRBJ2-1, with 9 bases that match TRBD2. The CDR3 sequence is 13 residues long. The junction had 3 bases not matched to a gene; V was cut back by 6 bases and J by 5 bases. Germline lookup yields CDR1 SGHRS and CDR2 YFSETQ.

The V call is TRBV5-4, the J call TRBJ1-4; D is unresolved. CDR3 size: 16 residues. With 4 bases removed from V and 0 bases from J, the gap between germline ends came to 13 bases. Per germline, CDR1 SGHNT and CDR2 YYREEE (reference sequence). CDR3 in amino acids: CASSPWGEATNEKLFF. The CDR3 nucleotides read TGTGCCAGCAGCCCCTGGGGAGAAGCAACTAATGAAAAACTGTTTTTT.

This sequence joins TRBV19 and TRBJ1-5; D unclear. Per the germline V gene, CDR1 is LNHDA and CDR2 is SQIVND (reference sequence). The CDR3 is 15 amino acids. V lost 6 bases and J 2 bases, leaving 14 bases between the germline ends. In DNA, the CDR3 is TGTGCCAGTAGGGTTGGCCCCGTGGGCAATCAGCCCCAGCATTTT. This encodes CASRVGPVGNQPQHF.

The chain is built from TRBV5-1 and TRBJ2-1, with D tentatively TRBD1 (6 bases). This CDR3 is 15 amino acids long. Germline V lookup: CDR1 SGHRS, CDR2 YFSETQ. Trimming took off 1 base at V and 7 bases at J, with 15 bases between the two ends. CDR3 amino acids: CASSLNNPGANEQFF. The CDR3 bases are TGCGCCAGCAGCTTGAATAATCCAGGGGCGAATGAGCAGTTCTTC. Variable domain in full (rest from reference TRBV5-1 and TRBJ2-1): KAGVTQTPRYLIKTRGQQVTLSCSPISGHRSVSWYQQTPGQGLQFLFEYFSETQRNKGNFPGRFSGRQFSNSRSEMNVSTLELGDSALYLCASSLNNPGANEQFFGPGTRLTVL.

The CDR3 DNA sequence: TGTGCCAGCAGTCAAGACGGGACAATGGGCACTGAAGCTTTCTTT. Encoded protein: CASSQDGTMGTEAFF. The chain has TRBV28 and TRBJ1-1; D is possibly TRBD1 (6 bases). This CDR3 has 15 amino acids. The V and J ends lost 5 bases and 4 bases respectively, with 17 bases between them. The germline CDR1 and CDR2 sequences are MDHEN and SYDVKM.

The V call is TRBV15, the J call TRBJ2-1; maybe TRBD2 (5 bases). This CDR3 has 12 residues. V lost 1 base to trimming and J lost 8 bases, with 6 bases between them. The V gene's germline CDR1 is LNHNV and CDR2 YYDKDF (reference sequence). The CDR3 is CATSRGGDEQFF. CDR3 sequence (DNA): TGTGCCACCAGCAGAGGGGGAGATGAGCAGTTCTTC.

The chain couples TRBV27 to TRBJ2-3; D is perhaps TRBD1 (5 bases). The germline gives CDR1 MNHEY, CDR2 SMNVEV (reference sequence). Trimming removed 4 bases from V and 10 bases from J, with 15 bases in between. The CDR3 length is 13 residues. The CDR3 nucleotides are TGTGCCAGCAGTTCCCGCGCTTCCAGGGCGCAGTATTTT. Its protein product is CASSSRASRAQYF.

The chain is built from TRBV5-4 and TRBJ1-1; possible D gene TRBD1, 6 bases. Germline lookup yields CDR1 SGHNT and CDR2 YYREEE (reference sequence). CDR3 length equals 15 residues. V was shortened by 0 bases and J by 6 bases, with 15 bases between the two germline ends. CDR3 loop: CASSLAAGEKAEAFF. The CDR3 bases are TGTGCCAGCAGCTTGGCGGCAGGGGAGAAGGCTGAAGCTTTCTTT.

V usage is TRBV5-1 and J usage is TRBJ1-4; 9 bases match TRBD1. Trimming took 0 bases from V and 4 from J; bases not matched to a gene: 4. Germline V gene lookup returns CDR1 SGHRS and CDR2 YFSETQ. The CDR3 spans 16 residues. The CDR3 DNA reads as TGCGCCAGCAGCTTGGTTTCGGGACAGGGTAATGAAAAACTGTTTTTT. Its protein product is CASSLVSGQGNEKLFF.

V and J are TRBV6-1 and TRBJ1-2, with 8 nucleotides matching TRBD1. J was trimmed by 4 bases and V by 4 bases; bases with no gene match: 2. This CDR3 is 13 amino acids long. Germline CDR1 MNHNS, CDR2 SASEGT. This chain's CDR3 is CASSGTGLYGYTF. The CDR3 bases are TGTGCCAGCAGTGGGACAGGGCTCTATGGCTACACCTTC.

This clone was seen a single time. This chain links TRBV2 with TRBJ1-5; 8 nucleotides match TRBD1. From germline, CDR1 is SNHLY and CDR2 FYNNEI. CDR3 length equals 15 residues. Losses at the gene ends were 7 bases for V and 4 bases for J; bases not matched to a gene: 9. CDR3 bases: TGTGCCAGCACCAGGGGACAGGCTGGGAATCAGCCCCAGCATTTT. Translating gives CASTRGQAGNQPQHF.

The chain recombines TRBV10-3 with TRBJ2-3, with 7 positions matching TRBD2. CDR3 length equals 16 residues. J gave up 5 bases and V 4 bases, and 12 bases lay outside the gene matches. Germline V gives CDR1 ENHRY, CDR2 SYGVKD. CDR3 sequence reads: CAISGLSGWAGDTQYF. In DNA form, the CDR3 reads TGTGCCATCAGTGGGCTTAGCGGGTGGGCCGGAGATACGCAGTATTTT.

CDR3 in DNA: TGCGCCAGCAGCTCGGGACAGGGTGTCGACGAGCAGTACTTC. It codes for CASSSGQGVDEQYF. V gene TRBV5-1 combines with J gene TRBJ2-7, with TRBD1 identical over 9 bases. V gave up 3 bases and J gave up 5 bases; unmatched junction bases: 6. This CDR3 is 14 amino acids long. CDR1 is SGHRS and CDR2 is YFSETQ in the germline V gene.

This chain uses TRBV9 with TRBJ2-2; D is perhaps TRBD2 (5 bases). Trimming shortened V by 3 bases and J by 7 bases, and 13 bases separated the two germline ends. The CDR3 contains 14 residues. The V gene's germline CDR1 is SGDLS and CDR2 YYNGEE. The CDR3 is CASSGGFTRGELFF. Written as DNA, the CDR3 is TGTGCCAGCAGCGGCGGGTTCACGCGCGGGGAGCTGTTTTTT.

The V call is TRBV28, the J call TRBJ2-3; 9 bases are a match to TRBD1. The germline V gene has CDR1 MDHEN and CDR2 SYDVKM. CDR3 length: 16 residues. V was clipped by 2 bases and J by 6 bases; unmatched bases: 9. CDR3 coding DNA: TGTGCCAGCAGTTTACCCGAACAGGGGGCAGGGGATACGCAGTATTTT. Encoded protein: CASSLPEQGAGDTQYF.

The V call is TRBV11-2, the J call TRBJ2-1; the match to TRBD1 covers 8 bases. CDR3 size: 14 residues. The germline V gene has CDR1 SGHAT and CDR2 FQNNGV. The V gene end was trimmed by 8 bases and the J gene end by 5 bases; junction bases not matched to a gene: 8. The CDR3 DNA sequence: TGTGCCAGCCGGTTGGACAGGGAAAACAATGAGCAGTTCTTC. It encodes CASRLDRENNEQFF.

As for this clone: Other DNA sequences within the sample encode an identical CDR3. The chain uses TRBV11-3 and TRBJ1-3, with 10 nucleotides matching TRBD1. Germline V gene lookup returns CDR1 SGHNT and CDR2 YENEEA. V dropped 6 bases and J dropped 4; count of bases not matched to a gene: 6. The CDR3 is made up of 15 amino acids. CDR3 loop: CASSPGQGPGNTIYF. The CDR3, as DNA: TGTGCCAGCAGTCCGGGACAGGGGCCAGGAAACACCATATATTTT.

The chain links TRBV7-6 to TRBJ2-7; TRBD2 matches at 7 bases. Germline V CDR1 and CDR2: SGHVS, FNYEAQ. The CDR3 is made up of 16 amino acids. V was clipped by 5 bases and J by 2 bases; unmatched bases: 12. This CDR3 reads CASSPQVLAEAYEQYF. The CDR3 nucleotides read TGTGCCAGCAGCCCCCAGGTTCTAGCGGAGGCCTACGAGCAGTACTTC.